Listed below are T cell receptor beta chains from one sample, sequenced in a study of neurological immune-mediated disorders. MiXCR was run by TCRdb on the 5' RACE reads, yielding one entry per CDR3 protein. This sample has about 92,000 distinct CDR3 sequences; around 3.5% occur once, and the top ten carry around 3.1%. Material for sequencing was PBMCs. Source of these receptors: a woman in her fifties or sixties with multiple sclerosis. Each CDR3 is given with its conserved first and last residue. A D gene is named only where the DNA matches it firmly. Clone sizes are shown as once, few, many or a size class.

cdr3_length clone_size j_call v_call d_call cdr3_nt cdr3_aa
20 many TRBJ2-4 TRBV20-1 TRBD2 TGCAGTGCTAGAGATTCTCCCCAAGCGGGGGGCTCTCTAGCCAAAAACATTCAGTACTTC CSARDSPQAGGSLAKNIQYF
16 many TRBJ2-5 TRBV6-2/TRBV6-3 - TGTGCCAGCAGTACACACCGGGACGATATACAAGAGACCCAGTACTTC CASSTHRDDIQETQYF
12 many TRBJ2-1 TRBV6-1 - TGTGCCAGCAGTGAATCCCGCACTGAGCAGTTCTTC CASSESRTEQFF
14 many TRBJ2-7 TRBV18 TRBD1 TGTGCCAGCTCTTCAGGGACAGGGTCAGGCGAGCAGTACTTC CASSSGTGSGEQYF
14 many TRBJ2-7 TRBV10-2 TRBD1 TGCGCCAGCACCGGGACAGGGAAATCCCTCGAGCAGTACTTC CASTGTGKSLEQYF
13 many TRBJ2-7 TRBV20-1 - TGCAGTGCTAGAGATGCTAGGGGCTACGAGCAGTACTTC CSARDARGYEQYF
13 many TRBJ2-1 TRBV27 - TGTGCCAGCAGTTTATGGTCCTACAATGAGCAGTTCTTC CASSLWSYNEQFF
15 many TRBJ2-3 TRBV5-1 - TGCGCCAGCAGCTTGGATGCAGAGCGCACAGATACGCAGTATTTT CASSLDAERTDTQYF
13 many TRBJ1-5 TRBV7-2 - TGTGCCAGCAGTTATACAGGGTTTCAGCCCCAGCATTTT CASSYTGFQPQHF
18 few TRBJ2-3 TRBV7-9 - TGTGCCAGCAGCTTAGCCGTAGGGGGAGGTGGAAAAACAGATACGCAGTATTTT CASSLAVGGGGKTDTQYF
16 many TRBJ2-1 TRBV5-1 - TGCGCCAGCAGCTTGGAAAGGCAGGGGTCTTACAATGAGCAGTTCTTC CASSLERQGSYNEQFF
13 many TRBJ2-1 TRBV3-1 TRBD2 TGTGCCAGCAGCCAAATTAGCGGGGGGGCACAGTTCTTC CASSQISGGAQFF
12 many TRBJ2-3 TRBV20-1 TRBD2 TGCAGTGCCCAGCGGGGGGCAGATACGCAGTATTTT CSAQRGADTQYF
14 many TRBJ1-4 TRBV7-2 - TGTGCCAGCAGATCCGGGAGCATAAGGGAAAAACTGTTTTTT CASRSGSIREKLFF
18 many TRBJ2-4 TRBV27 TRBD1 TGTGCCAGCAGCCGGATCCCCTCCCGGGACAGGGTGGGGAACATTCAGTACTTC CASSRIPSRDRVGNIQYF
11 many TRBJ1-2 TRBV10-3 - TGTGCCACAACTTCTTTATATGGCTACACCTTC CATTSLYGYTF
13 many TRBJ2-3 TRBV20-1 - TGCAGTGCTAGACTAGTGGGTGCAGATACGCAGTATTTT CSARLVGADTQYF
15 many TRBJ2-1 TRBV4-3 - TGCGCCAGCAGCCAAATTGTCAGTATCTACAATGAGCAGTTCTTC CASSQIVSIYNEQFF
13 many TRBJ2-2 TRBV5-1 - TGCGCCAACCGAAAAGGGAAGTCCGGGGAGCTGTTTTTT CANRKGKSGELFF
13 many TRBJ2-7 TRBV4-3 TRBD1 TGCGCCAGCAGCCGAAGACAGGGGCACGAGCAGTACTTC CASSRRQGHEQYF
11 many TRBJ2-7 TRBV7-2 - TGTGCCAGCAGCTTAGATAGTGAGCAGTACTTC CASSLDSEQYF
15 many TRBJ1-1 TRBV7-2 - TGTGCCAGCAGCTTATATGGGACAAAGAACACTGAAGCTTTCTTT CASSLYGTKNTEAFF
15 many TRBJ1-6 TRBV28 - TGTGCCAGCAGTCCACCGGCCCTGGAAAATTCACCCCTCCACTTT CASSPPALENSPLHF
15 few TRBJ2-1 TRBV4-3 - TGCGCCAGCAGCCAAGTCTCAAACAGCAACAATGAGCAGTTCTTC CASSQVSNSNNEQFF
13 many TRBJ1-1 TRBV7-9 - TGTGCCAGCAGCTTAGTTCAGTACACTGAAGCTTTCTTT CASSLVQYTEAFF